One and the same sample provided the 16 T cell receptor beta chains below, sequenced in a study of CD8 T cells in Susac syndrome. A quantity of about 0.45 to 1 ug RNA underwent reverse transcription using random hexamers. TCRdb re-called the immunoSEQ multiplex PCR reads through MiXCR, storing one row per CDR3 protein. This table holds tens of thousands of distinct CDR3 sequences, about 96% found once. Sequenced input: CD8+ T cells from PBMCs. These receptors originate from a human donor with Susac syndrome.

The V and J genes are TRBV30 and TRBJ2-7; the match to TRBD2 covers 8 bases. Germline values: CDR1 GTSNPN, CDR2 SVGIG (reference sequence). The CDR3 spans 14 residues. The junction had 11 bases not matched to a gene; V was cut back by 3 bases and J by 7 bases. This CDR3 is CAWSQEEAGDEQYF. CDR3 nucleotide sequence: TGTGCCTGGAGCCAAGAGGAAGCGGGGGATGAGCAGTACTTC.

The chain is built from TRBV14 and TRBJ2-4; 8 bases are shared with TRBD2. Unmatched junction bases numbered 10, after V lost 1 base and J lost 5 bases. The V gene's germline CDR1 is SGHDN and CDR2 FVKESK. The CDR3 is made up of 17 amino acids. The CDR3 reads CASSQGPSGGPENIQYF. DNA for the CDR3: TGTGCCAGCAGCCAAGGCCCTTCGGGGGGGCCGGAAAACATTCAGTACTTC.

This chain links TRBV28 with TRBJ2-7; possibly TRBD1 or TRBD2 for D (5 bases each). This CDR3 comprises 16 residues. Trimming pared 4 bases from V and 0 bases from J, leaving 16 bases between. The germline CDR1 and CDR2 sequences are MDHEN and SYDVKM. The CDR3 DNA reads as TGTGCCAGCAGTTCCTGGGACGGCCCCATCTCCTACGAGCAGTACTTC. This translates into CASSSWDGPISYEQYF. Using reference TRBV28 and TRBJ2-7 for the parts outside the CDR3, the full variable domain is DVKVTQSSRYLVKRTGEKVFLECVQDMDHENMFWYRQDPGLGLRLIYFSYDVKMKEKGDIPEGYSVSREKKERFSLILESASTNQTSMYLCASSSWDGPISYEQYFGPGTRLTVT.

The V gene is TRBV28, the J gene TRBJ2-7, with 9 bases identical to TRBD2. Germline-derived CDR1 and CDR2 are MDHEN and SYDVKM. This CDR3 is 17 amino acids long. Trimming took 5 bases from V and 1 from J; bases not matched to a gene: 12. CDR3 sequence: CASSLPSPSGTSYEQYF. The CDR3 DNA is TGTGCCAGCAGTCTGCCGAGCCCTAGCGGGACTTCCTACGAGCAGTACTTC.

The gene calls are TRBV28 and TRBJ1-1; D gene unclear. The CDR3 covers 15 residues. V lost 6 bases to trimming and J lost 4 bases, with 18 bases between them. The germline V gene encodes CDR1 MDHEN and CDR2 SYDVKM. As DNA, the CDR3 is TGTGCCAGCAGGGTCAGTTGGACCCCGGGCACTGAAGCTTTCTTT. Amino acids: CASRVSWTPGTEAFF.

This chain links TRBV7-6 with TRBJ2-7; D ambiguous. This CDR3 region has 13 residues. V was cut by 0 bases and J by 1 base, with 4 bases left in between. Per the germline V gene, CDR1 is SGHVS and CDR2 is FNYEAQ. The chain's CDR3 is CASSLALSYEQYF. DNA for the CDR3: TGTGCCAGCAGCTTAGCGCTTTCCTACGAGCAGTACTTC.

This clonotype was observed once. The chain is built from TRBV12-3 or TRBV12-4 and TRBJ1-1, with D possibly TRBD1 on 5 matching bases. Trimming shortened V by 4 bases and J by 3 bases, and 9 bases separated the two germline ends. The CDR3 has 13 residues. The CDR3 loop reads CASSSGVHTEAFF. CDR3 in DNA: TGTGCCAGCAGTTCGGGGGTTCACACTGAAGCTTTCTTT.

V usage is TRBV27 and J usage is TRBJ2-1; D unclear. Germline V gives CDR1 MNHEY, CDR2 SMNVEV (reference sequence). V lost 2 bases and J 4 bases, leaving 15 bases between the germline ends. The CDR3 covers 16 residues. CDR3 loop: CASSLESVGLYNEQFF. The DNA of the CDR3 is TGTGCCAGCAGTTTAGAGTCTGTGGGGTTATACAATGAGCAGTTCTTC.

The CDR3 is CASRTGTDNSPLHF. CDR3 coding DNA: TGTGCCAGCAGGACCGGGACGGATAATTCACCCCTCCACTTT. The chain combines TRBV6-2 or TRBV6-3 with TRBJ1-6, with a tentative D call TRBD1 (5 bases). Germline CDR1 MNHEY, CDR2 SVGEGT. The CDR3 is 14 residues long. V shed 6 bases and J shed 5 bases, with 11 bases lying between them.

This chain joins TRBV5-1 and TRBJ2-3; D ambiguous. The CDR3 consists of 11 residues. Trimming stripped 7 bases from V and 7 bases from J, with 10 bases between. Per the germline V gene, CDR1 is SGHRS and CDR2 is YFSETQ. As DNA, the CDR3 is TGCGCCAGCCTACACGGTCATACGCAGTATTTT. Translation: CASLHGHTQYF.

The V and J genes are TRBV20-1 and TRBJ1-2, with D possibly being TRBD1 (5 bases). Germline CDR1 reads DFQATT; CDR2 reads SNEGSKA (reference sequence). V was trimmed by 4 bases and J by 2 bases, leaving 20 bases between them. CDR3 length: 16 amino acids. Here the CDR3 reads CSAIFPLPWGNYGYTF. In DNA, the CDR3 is TGCAGTGCTATTTTTCCCCTTCCGTGGGGGAACTATGGCTACACCTTC.

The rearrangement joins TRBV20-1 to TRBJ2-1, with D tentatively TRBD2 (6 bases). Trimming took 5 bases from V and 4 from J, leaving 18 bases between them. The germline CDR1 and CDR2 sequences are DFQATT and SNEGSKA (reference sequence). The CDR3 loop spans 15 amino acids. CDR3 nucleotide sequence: TGCAGTGCTCTGACTAGATTGTGGAGGTACAATGAGCAGTTCTTC. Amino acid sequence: CSALTRLWRYNEQFF.

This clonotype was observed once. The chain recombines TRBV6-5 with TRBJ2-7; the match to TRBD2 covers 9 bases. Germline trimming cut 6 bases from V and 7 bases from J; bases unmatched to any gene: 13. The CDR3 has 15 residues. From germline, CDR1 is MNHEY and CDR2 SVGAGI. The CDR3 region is CASSYGLASTGEQYF. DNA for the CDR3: TGTGCCAGCAGCTACGGACTAGCGTCGACGGGGGAGCAGTACTTC.

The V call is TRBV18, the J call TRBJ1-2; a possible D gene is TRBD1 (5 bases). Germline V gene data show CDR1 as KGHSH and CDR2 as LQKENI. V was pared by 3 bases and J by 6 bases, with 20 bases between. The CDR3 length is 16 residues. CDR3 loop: CASSPRTWQIGNGYTF. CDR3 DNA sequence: TGTGCCAGCTCACCGCGGACATGGCAAATCGGGAATGGCTACACCTTC. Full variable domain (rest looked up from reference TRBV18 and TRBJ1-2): NAGVMQNPRHLVRRRGQEARLRCSPMKGHSHVYWYRQLPEEGLKFMVYLQKENIIDESGMPKERFSAEFPKEGPSILRIQQVVRGDSAAYFCASSPRTWQIGNGYTFGSGTRLTVV.

CDR3: CASSPEQGLRETQYF. CDR3 in DNA: TGTGCCAGCAGCCCTGAACAGGGTCTTCGGGAGACCCAGTACTTC. The chain links TRBV7-9 to TRBJ2-5, with D possibly matching TRBD1 (6 bases). The germline V and J ends were trimmed by 5 bases and 5 bases, with 18 bases remaining between them. This CDR3 region has 15 residues. CDR1 and CDR2 (germline): SEHNR, FQNEAQ (reference sequence).

The CDR3 coding sequence is TGTGCCACCCGGGACAGCCCCTCTGGGGCCAACGTCCTGACTTTC. Its protein product is CATRDSPSGANVLTF. The V call is TRBV27, the J call TRBJ2-6, with TRBD1 matching over 7 bases. V was clipped by 10 bases and J by 0 bases; unmatched bases: 6. Germline V lookup: CDR1 MNHEY, CDR2 SMNVEV (reference sequence). This CDR3 region has 15 residues.